The 3 T cell receptor beta chains reported below all come from one sample, sequenced in a study of cytomegalovirus exposure and HLA in healthy donors. The PCR contained 60 Vbeta and 13 Jbeta primers. Libraries were prepared by immunoSEQ multiplex PCR; TCRdb keeps only in-frame clonotypes and omits some of them. The table shows around 130,000 clones, with 65% to 90% occurring only once. Sequenced material: PBMCs. The receptors stem from a girl aged 2 to 9 in good health and CMV-seronegative.

Of note for this clone: One junction end does not reproduce the germline sequence, and a read error may be involved. The same CDR3 also results from other DNA sequences found in this sample. The chain links TRBV6-5 to TRBJ1-6; 8 nucleotides align to TRBD1. The CDR3 has 16 amino acids. The germline V gene has CDR1 MNHEY and CDR2 SVGAGI. The CDR3 here is CASSYYGQGYNSPLHF. For the CDR3, the DNA is TGTGCCAGCAGTTACTACGGACAGGGATATAATTCCCCCCTCCACTTT.

The rearrangement links TRBV5-1 to TRBJ2-1, with 8 bases matching TRBD1. The germline gives CDR1 SGHRS, CDR2 YFSETQ. Unmatched junction bases numbered 12, after V lost 4 bases and J lost 6 bases. This CDR3 comprises 16 residues. The CDR3 nucleotides are TGCGCCAGCAGCCCCGTTGGGACAGGAGACCGCAATGAGCAGTTCTTC. Translated, it gives CASSPVGTGDRNEQFF.

V usage is TRBV5-1 and J usage is TRBJ1-5, with TRBD1 identical over 8 bases. Germline V gives CDR1 SGHRS, CDR2 YFSETQ. The CDR3 extends over 17 amino acids. J was trimmed by 5 bases and V by 4 bases; bases with no gene match: 14. CDR3 amino acids: CASSLTPLTGVDQPQHF. CDR3 sequence (DNA): TGCGCCAGCAGCCTGACACCCTTGACAGGGGTGGATCAGCCCCAGCATTTT.